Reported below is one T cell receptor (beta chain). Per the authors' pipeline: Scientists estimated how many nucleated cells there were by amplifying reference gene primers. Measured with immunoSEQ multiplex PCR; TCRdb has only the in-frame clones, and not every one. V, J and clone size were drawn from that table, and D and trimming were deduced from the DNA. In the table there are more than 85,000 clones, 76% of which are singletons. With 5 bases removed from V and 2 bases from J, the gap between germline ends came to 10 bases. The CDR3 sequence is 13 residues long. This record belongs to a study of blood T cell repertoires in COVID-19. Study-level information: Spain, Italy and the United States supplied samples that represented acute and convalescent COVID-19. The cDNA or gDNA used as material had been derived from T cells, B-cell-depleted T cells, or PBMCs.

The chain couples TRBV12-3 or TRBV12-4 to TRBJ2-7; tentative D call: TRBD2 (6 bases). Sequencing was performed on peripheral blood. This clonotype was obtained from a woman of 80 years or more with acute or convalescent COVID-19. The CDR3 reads CASSQGLTYEQYF. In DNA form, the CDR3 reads TGTGCCAGCAGTCAGGGACTTACCTACGAGCAGTACTTC.